Here is one T cell receptor (beta chain) with its context. Its matching antigen is unknown. The data were taken from a study of T cell responses to AZD1222 COVID-19 vaccine. Study-wide results and limits: A rise in Spike-specific TCR breadth and depth followed two AZD1222 doses.

Per the germline V gene, CDR1 is LGHNA and CDR2 is YSLEER. The CDR3 sequence is 14 residues long. With 5 bases clipped from V and 5 bases from J, the junction kept 6 bases outside the gene matches. TCRdb keeps only in-frame clones here, not all; method: immunoSEQ multiplex PCR. This sample has around 190,000 clones; roughly 94% occur once, and the top ten carry about 1.5%. This TCR came from an adult who received the AZD1222 COVID-19 vaccine. This material consisted of peripheral blood, taken 28 days after the second AZD1222 dose. The chain uses TRBV4-3 and TRBJ2-7, with TRBD1 identical over 10 bases. The CDR3 region is CASSGDRGRDEQYF. The CDR3 DNA follows: TGCGCCAGCAGCGGGGACAGGGGTAGGGACGAGCAGTACTTC.